This is a list of T cell receptor beta chains from one sample in a study of blood T cell repertoires in COVID-19. Generated by immunoSEQ multiplex PCR, the TCRdb table keeps only in-frame clones and is missing some. The sample comprises about half a million clones, 80% to 90% of which are singletons, and 3.2% rests with the top ten. The sequenced material came from peripheral blood. The receptors stem from a human donor in a cohort sampled during active COVID-19. Both conserved end residues are part of each CDR3. Fields, in order: CDR3 DNA, CDR3 protein, J gene, V gene, D gene, clone size. A D gene is named only where the DNA matches it firmly. Where a row states a size, it is once, few, many or the class of an expanded clone; other rows omit it.

TGTGCCAGCAGTGAAACCCTTGGACTAGCGGGAGTTGTCGATGAGCAGTTCTTC CASSETLGLAGVVDEQFF TRBJ2-1 TRBV6-1 TRBD2 -
TGCGCCAGCAGCTTGGTTCTCCCCCCGACTAATGAGCAGTTCTTC CASSLVLPPTNEQFF TRBJ2-1 TRBV5-1 - -
TGTGCCAGCACCGGGTCCCAAGAGACCCAGTACTTC CASTGSQETQYF TRBJ2-5 TRBV6-5 - -
TGTGCCAGCAGCCGCTCAGGGGGCGACGGCAATGAGCAGTTCTTC CASSRSGGDGNEQFF TRBJ2-1 TRBV4-2 TRBD1 few
TGTGCCAGCAGTCCGTTAGCGGGAGACTCCTACAATGAGCAGTTCTTC CASSPLAGDSYNEQFF TRBJ2-1 TRBV9 TRBD2 -
TGTGCCAGCAGCTTAGGAGTAGCTACCTACGAGCAGTACTTC CASSLGVATYEQYF TRBJ2-7 TRBV7-2 - -
TGCGCCAGCGGCCAACAGGGCGGTAACTATGGCTACACCTTC CASGQQGGNYGYTF TRBJ1-2 TRBV5-1 - -
TGTGCCAGCAGCTTAACTTATCCGGACAATGAGCAGTTCTTC CASSLTYPDNEQFF TRBJ2-1 TRBV7-3 - -
TGTGCCAGCAGCCCTCGACAGGGGAATGGCTACACCTTC CASSPRQGNGYTF TRBJ1-2 TRBV7-3 TRBD1 -
TGTGCCAGCTCACCAGACGCAGGGGCCTCTGGAAACACCATATATTTT CASSPDAGASGNTIYF TRBJ1-3 TRBV18 - -
TGTGCCAGCAGTGACTTCCAAGAGGCCGGGGAGCTGTTTTTT CASSDFQEAGELFF TRBJ2-2 TRBV6-4 - -
TGTGCCAGCAGCCCACGGTTGTACGAGCAGTACTTC CASSPRLYEQYF TRBJ2-7 TRBV12-3/TRBV12-4 - few
TGTGCCAGCAGCCGGGGACAAGATAACACTGAAGCTTTCTTT CASSRGQDNTEAFF TRBJ1-1 TRBV5-6 - -
TGTGCCAGCAGGATTCCAGGGAGCAATCAGCCCCAGCATTTT CASRIPGSNQPQHF TRBJ1-5 TRBV2 - -
TGTGCCAGCAGACCTGGAGGGGTAGCGGGAGTATTAGGGACCCAGTACTTC CASRPGGVAGVLGTQYF TRBJ2-5 TRBV28 TRBD2 -
TGTGCCAGCAGTTACGGGGGGTATCAGCCCCAGCATTTT CASSYGGYQPQHF TRBJ1-5 TRBV6-6 - -
TGTGCCAGTAGTGGGACAGCGTCCTACGAGCAGTACTTC CASSGTASYEQYF TRBJ2-7 TRBV19 TRBD1 -
TGTGCCAGCAGCTTGTCGGGGGCTAGCGGGTTCTTCGAGCAGTACTTC CASSLSGASGFFEQYF TRBJ2-7 TRBV5-4 TRBD2 -
TGTGCCAGCAGCTTAGCGGGAGTCTACAATGAGCAGTTCTTC CASSLAGVYNEQFF TRBJ2-1 TRBV11-3 - -
TGTGCCAGCAGCTTGGAGGGTATCGTAGGGTACACTGAAGCTTTCTTT CASSLEGIVGYTEAFF TRBJ1-1 TRBV7-9 - few
TGTGCCAGCAGCTCGGGACTTTTAAGCTCCTACGAGCAGTACTTC CASSSGLLSSYEQYF TRBJ2-7 TRBV7-2 - -
TGCGCCAGCAGCCCCCTCTACCGGTTAGCGGCTAAAACAGATACGCAGTATTTT CASSPLYRLAAKTDTQYF TRBJ2-3 TRBV4-1 - -
TGTGCCAGCAGCGTAGGAGGGGGCGAGATCTATGGCTACACCTTC CASSVGGGEIYGYTF TRBJ1-2 TRBV9 TRBD1 -
TGTGCCTGGACCCGCGGGGGCTCCTACGAGCAGTACTTC CAWTRGGSYEQYF TRBJ2-7 TRBV30 TRBD2 few
TGTGCCAGTAATCGGCAGGGGACACATGGCTACACCTTC CASNRQGTHGYTF TRBJ1-2 TRBV19 - -
TGTGCCAGCAGTACTCGGACAGGGGGTAATGAAAAACTGTTTTTT CASSTRTGGNEKLFF TRBJ1-4 TRBV27 TRBD1 once
TGTGCCAGTAGTATAGATTTTTCGTACATTCAGTACTTC CASSIDFSYIQYF TRBJ2-4 TRBV19 - -
TGTGCCAGTATCGCGACGGGAACCTATGGCTACACCTTC CASIATGTYGYTF TRBJ1-2 TRBV19 - -
TGTGCCACCAGCAGAGGGACTAGCGGGGGAGAGCAGTTCTTC CATSRGTSGGEQFF TRBJ2-1 TRBV15 TRBD2 -
TGTGCCAGCAGTTACTCAAGGGACACAAGCACAGATACGCAGTATTTT CASSYSRDTSTDTQYF TRBJ2-3 TRBV6-2/TRBV6-3 - once
TGTGCCACTCAACAGTTGAGCACAGATACGCAGTATTTT CATQQLSTDTQYF TRBJ2-3 TRBV18 - -
TGTGCCAGCCCGCCGCACAGGGGTGTCTACGAGCAGTACTTC CASPPHRGVYEQYF TRBJ2-7 TRBV7-9 TRBD1 -
TGTGCCAGCAGTCCCTTACAACTACAGGGGGTGAACACTGAAGCTTTCTTT CASSPLQLQGVNTEAFF TRBJ1-1 TRBV6-6 TRBD1 few
TGTGCCACCAGGACTGAAACTAGCACAGATACGCAGTATTTT CATRTETSTDTQYF TRBJ2-3 TRBV10-3 - -
TGTGCCAGCAGCCCCCCCCGGTCGGGTGAAGCTTTCTTT CASSPPRSGEAFF TRBJ1-1 TRBV28 - -
TGTGCCAGCAGCACAACGCGGGGCCAGACGAATGAAGCTTTCTTT CASSTTRGQTNEAFF TRBJ1-1 TRBV21-1 - -
TGCAGTGCCAGTGGGACTAGCGATGAGCAGTTCTTC CSASGTSDEQFF TRBJ2-1 TRBV20-1 TRBD2 -
TGTGCCAGCAAGGATAGCGGGAGTATCTACTACGAGCAGTACTTC CASKDSGSIYYEQYF TRBJ2-7 TRBV6-5 TRBD2 -
TGTGCCAGCAGTCCTGACAGGGGGGGAACTAATGAAAAACTGTTTTTT CASSPDRGGTNEKLFF TRBJ1-4 TRBV25-1 TRBD1 -
TGCGCCAGCAGCCAAGTAATTCGGGGGGGGAACTCCTACGAGCAGTACTTC CASSQVIRGGNSYEQYF TRBJ2-7 TRBV4-1 TRBD2 -
TGTGCCAGCAGGGGGACAATGGGGCCCCAGCATTTT CASRGTMGPQHF TRBJ1-5 TRBV12-3/TRBV12-4 - -
TGCGCCAGCAGCTTGATAGCAGATTCCGCTATTGGCTACACCTTC CASSLIADSAIGYTF TRBJ1-2 TRBV5-1 - -
TGTGCCAGCTCACCAGGGACTAGCGGGAGCGGGGATACGCAGTATTTT CASSPGTSGSGDTQYF TRBJ2-3 TRBV18 TRBD2 -
TGTGCCAGACGTACAGATTATAGCAATCAGCCCCAGCATTTT CARRTDYSNQPQHF TRBJ1-5 TRBV19 - -
TGTGCCAGCAGTCCAAGCGGGAGGGCCTACAATGAGCAGTTCTTC CASSPSGRAYNEQFF TRBJ2-1 TRBV28 TRBD2 -
TGTGCCAGCGGTCTCAGGCCCCAGCATTTT CASGLRPQHF TRBJ1-5 TRBV6-5 - -
TGCGCCAGCAGCTTCGGGGGGCGCTGGACTGAAGCTTTCTTT CASSFGGRWTEAFF TRBJ1-1 TRBV5-1 - -
TGCAGCGGCACTAGCGGGAGGACAAAAGAGACCCAGTACTTC CSGTSGRTKETQYF TRBJ2-5 TRBV29-1 TRBD2 few